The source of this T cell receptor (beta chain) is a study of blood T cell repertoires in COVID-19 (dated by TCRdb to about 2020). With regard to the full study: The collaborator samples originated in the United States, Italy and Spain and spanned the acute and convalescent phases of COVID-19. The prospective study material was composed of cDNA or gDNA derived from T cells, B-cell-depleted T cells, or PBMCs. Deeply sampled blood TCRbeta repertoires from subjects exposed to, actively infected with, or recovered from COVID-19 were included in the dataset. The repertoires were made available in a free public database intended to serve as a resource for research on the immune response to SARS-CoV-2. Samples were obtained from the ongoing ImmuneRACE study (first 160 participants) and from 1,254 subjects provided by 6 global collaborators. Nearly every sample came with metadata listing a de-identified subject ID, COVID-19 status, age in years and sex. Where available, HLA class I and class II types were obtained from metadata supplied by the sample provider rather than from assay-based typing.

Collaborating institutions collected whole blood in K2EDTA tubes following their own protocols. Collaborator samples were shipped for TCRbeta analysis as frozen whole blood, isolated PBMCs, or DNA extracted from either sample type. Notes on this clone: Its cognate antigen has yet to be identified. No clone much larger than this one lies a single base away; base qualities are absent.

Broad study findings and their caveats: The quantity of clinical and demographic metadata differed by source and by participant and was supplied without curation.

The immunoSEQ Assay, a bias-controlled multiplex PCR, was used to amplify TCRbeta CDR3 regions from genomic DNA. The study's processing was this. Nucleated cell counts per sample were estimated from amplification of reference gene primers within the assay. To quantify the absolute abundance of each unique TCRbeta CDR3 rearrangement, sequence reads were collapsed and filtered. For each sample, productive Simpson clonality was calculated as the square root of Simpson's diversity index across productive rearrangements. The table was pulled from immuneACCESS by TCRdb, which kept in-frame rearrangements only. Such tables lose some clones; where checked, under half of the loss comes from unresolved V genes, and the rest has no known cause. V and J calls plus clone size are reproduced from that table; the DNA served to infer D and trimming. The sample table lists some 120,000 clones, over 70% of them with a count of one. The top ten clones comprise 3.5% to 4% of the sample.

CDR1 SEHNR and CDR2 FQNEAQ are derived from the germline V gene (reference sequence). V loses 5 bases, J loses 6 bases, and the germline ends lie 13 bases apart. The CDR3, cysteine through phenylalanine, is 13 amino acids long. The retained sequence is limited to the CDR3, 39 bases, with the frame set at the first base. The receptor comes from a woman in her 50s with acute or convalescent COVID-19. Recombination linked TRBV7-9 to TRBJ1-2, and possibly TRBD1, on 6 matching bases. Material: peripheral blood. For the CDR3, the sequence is CASSQTGANGYTF. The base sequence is TGTGCCAGCAGCCAGACAGGTGCGAATGGCTACACCTTC.